This is a list of T cell receptor beta chains from one sample in a study of OX40 agonist ivuxolimab in advanced cancers. Assay: immunoSEQ multiplex PCR; the TCRdb copy retains only in-frame clones and omits some. The sample contains 74,000 or so clones, roughly 90% of which appear only once. The input for sequencing was CD4+ or CD8+ T cells sorted from blood, taken in a trial of the OX40 agonist ivuxolimab. The receptors derive from an adult with an advanced solid tumor such as melanoma, head and neck, liver or kidney cancer. CDR3s include the opening cysteine and the closing phenylalanine or tryptophan. D genes are given only for firm matches. Size values are once, few and many counts, or a class for expanded clones, and some rows have none.

D gene: TRBD2
V gene: TRBV5-1
J gene: TRBJ2-1
clone size: .
CDR3 DNA: TGCGCCAGCAGGTCAGCGGGAGGCTACAATGAGCAGTTCTTC
CDR3 protein: CASRSAGGYNEQFF

D gene: .
V gene: TRBV14
J gene: TRBJ1-2
clone size: .
CDR3 DNA: TGTGCCAGCAGCCAAGGGCGGAGCCGAGACTACACCTTC
CDR3 protein: CASSQGRSRDYTF

D gene: .
V gene: TRBV10-3
J gene: TRBJ2-4
clone size: .
CDR3 DNA: TGTGCCATCAGCGGAGAAGGCGGCTTAAAAAACATTCAGTACTTC
CDR3 protein: CAISGEGGLKNIQYF

D gene: .
V gene: TRBV27
J gene: TRBJ1-5
clone size: .
CDR3 DNA: TGTGCCAGCAGTTTTGTGGGCGGTCAGCCCCAGCATTTT
CDR3 protein: CASSFVGGQPQHF

D gene: TRBD2
V gene: TRBV10-2
J gene: TRBJ2-1
clone size: .
CDR3 DNA: TGCGCCAGCAGCGGGGGGGTACCCTACAATGAGCAGTTCTTC
CDR3 protein: CASSGGVPYNEQFF

D gene: .
V gene: TRBV11-2
J gene: TRBJ2-5
clone size: .
CDR3 DNA: TGTGCCAGCAGCCCCACCCGGGGACTCGAACAGACCCAGTACTTC
CDR3 protein: CASSPTRGLEQTQYF

D gene: TRBD1
V gene: TRBV18
J gene: TRBJ1-2
clone size: .
CDR3 DNA: TGTGCCAGCTCACTAAGCCGGGACAGGCTCTATGGCTACACCTTC
CDR3 protein: CASSLSRDRLYGYTF

D gene: TRBD1
V gene: TRBV27
J gene: TRBJ2-5
clone size: .
CDR3 DNA: TGTGCCAGCAGTCCCGGGACAGGGGCGGAGACCCAGTACTTC
CDR3 protein: CASSPGTGAETQYF

D gene: TRBD2
V gene: TRBV10-1
J gene: TRBJ2-2
clone size: few
CDR3 DNA: TGCGCCAGCAGTGGCAAGACTAGCGGGGTGAACACCGGGGAGCTGTTTTTT
CDR3 protein: CASSGKTSGVNTGELFF

D gene: .
V gene: TRBV5-4
J gene: TRBJ2-7
clone size: .
CDR3 DNA: TGTGCCAGCAGCTTGGGCCAGGGACGGGAGCAGTACTTC
CDR3 protein: CASSLGQGREQYF

D gene: .
V gene: TRBV15
J gene: TRBJ2-4
clone size: .
CDR3 DNA: TGTGCCACCAGTGTACAGCTAGCCAAAAACATTCAGTACTTC
CDR3 protein: CATSVQLAKNIQYF

D gene: .
V gene: TRBV7-2
J gene: TRBJ2-7
clone size: .
CDR3 DNA: TGTGCCAGCAGCTCGGTCGGGCTGGGGGAGCAGTACTTC
CDR3 protein: CASSSVGLGEQYF

D gene: TRBD2
V gene: TRBV5-1
J gene: TRBJ2-1
clone size: .
CDR3 DNA: TGCGCCAGCAGCTTATGGCAAGCGGGAGGAATCCCCTACAATGAGCAGTTCTTC
CDR3 protein: CASSLWQAGGIPYNEQFF

D gene: .
V gene: TRBV5-1
J gene: TRBJ2-2
clone size: .
CDR3 DNA: TGCGCCAGCAGCTTGGCCCTGTCGGCCGGGGAGCTGTTTTTT
CDR3 protein: CASSLALSAGELFF

D gene: TRBD1
V gene: TRBV5-1
J gene: TRBJ1-2
clone size: .
CDR3 DNA: TGCGCCAGCAGCTTGGCACCAGGGGGCGACTATGGCTACACCTTC
CDR3 protein: CASSLAPGGDYGYTF

D gene: .
V gene: TRBV28
J gene: TRBJ1-6
clone size: .
CDR3 DNA: TGTGCCAGCAGCGAGGGATATAATTCACCCCTCCACTTT
CDR3 protein: CASSEGYNSPLHF

D gene: .
V gene: TRBV19
J gene: TRBJ2-5
clone size: .
CDR3 DNA: TGTGCCAGTAGTATGGCTCACCAAGAGACCCAGTACTTC
CDR3 protein: CASSMAHQETQYF

D gene: .
V gene: TRBV5-8
J gene: TRBJ1-2
clone size: few
CDR3 DNA: TGTGCCAGCAGCTTGGGTGAAGGGCTTTTTGGCTACACCTTC
CDR3 protein: CASSLGEGLFGYTF

D gene: TRBD2
V gene: TRBV5-1
J gene: TRBJ2-1
clone size: .
CDR3 DNA: TGCGCCAGCAGCTTGAGAGGGGCGGGGGACAATGAGCAGTTCTTC
CDR3 protein: CASSLRGAGDNEQFF

D gene: .
V gene: TRBV28
J gene: TRBJ2-6
clone size: .
CDR3 DNA: TGTGCCAGCAGTTTATCTGGGGCCAACGTCCTGACTTTC
CDR3 protein: CASSLSGANVLTF

D gene: .
V gene: TRBV18
J gene: TRBJ1-1
clone size: few
CDR3 DNA: TGTGCCAGCTCGGCTAACACTGAAGCTTTCTTT
CDR3 protein: CASSANTEAFF

D gene: .
V gene: TRBV19
J gene: TRBJ2-6
clone size: .
CDR3 DNA: TGTGCCAGTAGCGTGCAACTAGGTGGGGCCAACGTCCTGACTTTC
CDR3 protein: CASSVQLGGANVLTF

D gene: TRBD1
V gene: TRBV6-6
J gene: TRBJ2-7
clone size: .
CDR3 DNA: TGTGCCAGCAGCCGACAGGGGAAAAGGGGGTACGAGCAGTACTTC
CDR3 protein: CASSRQGKRGYEQYF

D gene: .
V gene: TRBV7-7
J gene: TRBJ1-1
clone size: .
CDR3 DNA: TGTGCTAGCAGCCTCGACAGCGGGACTGAAGCTTTCTTT
CDR3 protein: CASSLDSGTEAFF

D gene: .
V gene: TRBV28
J gene: TRBJ1-3
clone size: .
CDR3 DNA: TGTGCCAGCAGTTTATCTGCGGGGCGGGACACCATATATTTT
CDR3 protein: CASSLSAGRDTIYF

D gene: .
V gene: TRBV23-1
J gene: TRBJ2-7
clone size: .
CDR3 DNA: TGCGCCAGCAGTCGCTGTGCGGGGCCCCGCTCCTACGAGCAGTACTTC
CDR3 protein: CASSRCAGPRSYEQYF

D gene: .
V gene: TRBV2
J gene: TRBJ2-7
clone size: few
CDR3 DNA: TGTGCCAGCAGTGAGACATTCCGATCCGCCTCCTACGAGCAGTACTTC
CDR3 protein: CASSETFRSASYEQYF

D gene: TRBD1
V gene: TRBV4-2
J gene: TRBJ1-1
clone size: .
CDR3 DNA: TGTGCCAGCAGCTCGGGGGGACAGGGCGAGACTGAAGCTTTCTTT
CDR3 protein: CASSSGGQGETEAFF

D gene: .
V gene: TRBV4-1
J gene: TRBJ2-1
clone size: .
CDR3 DNA: TGCGCCAGCAGCCAACTTTTAGGTCCTCTGGGTTACAATGAGCAGTTCTTC
CDR3 protein: CASSQLLGPLGYNEQFF

D gene: .
V gene: TRBV18
J gene: TRBJ2-3
clone size: .
CDR3 DNA: TGTGCCAGCTCACCGGTGCGAAGCACAGATACGCAGTATTTT
CDR3 protein: CASSPVRSTDTQYF

D gene: .
V gene: TRBV5-1
J gene: TRBJ1-1
clone size: .
CDR3 DNA: TGCGCCAGCAGCTTGGTTAGCGAAGGCACTGAAGCTTTCTTT
CDR3 protein: CASSLVSEGTEAFF

D gene: TRBD2
V gene: TRBV7-9
J gene: TRBJ2-3
clone size: .
CDR3 DNA: TGTGCCAGCAGCTTCCTAGGACTAGCGGGGGCTGGTGATACGCAGTATTTT
CDR3 protein: CASSFLGLAGAGDTQYF

D gene: .
V gene: TRBV19
J gene: TRBJ1-1
clone size: once
CDR3 DNA: TGTGCCAGTAGTGCCTCGGGGGAGCACACTGAAGCTTTCTTT
CDR3 protein: CASSASGEHTEAFF

D gene: .
V gene: TRBV2
J gene: TRBJ2-1
clone size: .
CDR3 DNA: TGTGCCAGCAGCGTAACCAGGGGGGACAATGAGCAGTTCTTC
CDR3 protein: CASSVTRGDNEQFF

D gene: .
V gene: TRBV2
J gene: TRBJ1-2
clone size: .
CDR3 DNA: TGTGCCAGCGATGAGATCAACTATGGCTACACCTTC
CDR3 protein: CASDEINYGYTF

D gene: TRBD1
V gene: TRBV4-1
J gene: TRBJ1-1
clone size: .
CDR3 DNA: TGCGCCAGCAGCCGGGACAGAGACACTGAAGCTTTCTTT
CDR3 protein: CASSRDRDTEAFF

D gene: .
V gene: TRBV7-9
J gene: TRBJ2-5
clone size: once
CDR3 DNA: TGTGCCAGCAGCTTACAGGCCCAAGAGACCCAGTACTTC
CDR3 protein: CASSLQAQETQYF

D gene: .
V gene: TRBV18
J gene: TRBJ2-7
clone size: .
CDR3 DNA: TGTGCCAGCTCACCCGCCACAGACTACGAGCAGTACTTC
CDR3 protein: CASSPATDYEQYF

D gene: .
V gene: TRBV5-4
J gene: TRBJ2-7
clone size: .
CDR3 DNA: TGTGCCAGCAGCTATCTGACATCTTACGAGCAGTACTTC
CDR3 protein: CASSYLTSYEQYF

D gene: .
V gene: TRBV7-9
J gene: TRBJ1-1
clone size: .
CDR3 DNA: TGTGCCAGCAGCTCGCCGGCCAGGGGGAACACTGAAGCTTTCTTT
CDR3 protein: CASSSPARGNTEAFF

D gene: .
V gene: TRBV7-2
J gene: TRBJ2-5
clone size: .
CDR3 DNA: TGTGCCAGCAGCTTAGAATTAGCGGCGCAAGAGACCCAGTACTTC
CDR3 protein: CASSLELAAQETQYF

D gene: .
V gene: TRBV6-5
J gene: TRBJ2-1
clone size: .
CDR3 DNA: TGTGCCAGCAGTTACGACCTTATCGATGAGCAGTTCTTC
CDR3 protein: CASSYDLIDEQFF

D gene: .
V gene: TRBV11-2
J gene: TRBJ1-4
clone size: .
CDR3 DNA: TGTGCCAGCAGCTTAGTCGCAGGGTGGGATGAAAAACTGTTTTTT
CDR3 protein: CASSLVAGWDEKLFF

D gene: TRBD2
V gene: TRBV6-6
J gene: TRBJ2-5
clone size: .
CDR3 DNA: TGTGCCAGCACCGCGGTAGCGGGGCAGGGGACCCAGTACTTC
CDR3 protein: CASTAVAGQGTQYF

D gene: .
V gene: TRBV7-9
J gene: TRBJ1-3
clone size: .
CDR3 DNA: TGTGCCAGCAGCCGCGGGCAGTTGGGAAACACCATATATTTT
CDR3 protein: CASSRGQLGNTIYF

D gene: .
V gene: TRBV19
J gene: TRBJ1-2
clone size: .
CDR3 DNA: TGTGCCAGTAGTATGAGCGGCCTCGGGGGCTACACCTTC
CDR3 protein: CASSMSGLGGYTF

D gene: .
V gene: TRBV10-1
J gene: TRBJ2-1
clone size: .
CDR3 DNA: TGCGCCAGCAGCTACCTTAAGGGGGGCAAGGATGAGCAGTTCTTC
CDR3 protein: CASSYLKGGKDEQFF

D gene: .
V gene: TRBV5-1
J gene: TRBJ1-1
clone size: few
CDR3 DNA: TGCGCCAGCAGCTTGGAACAATTTGGGATGAACACTGAAGCTTTCTTT
CDR3 protein: CASSLEQFGMNTEAFF

D gene: TRBD1
V gene: TRBV2
J gene: TRBJ1-5
clone size: few
CDR3 DNA: TGTGCCAGCAGGGTGGACAGGGCGGGCAATCAGCCCCAGCATTTT
CDR3 protein: CASRVDRAGNQPQHF

D gene: .
V gene: TRBV6-4
J gene: TRBJ2-2
clone size: .
CDR3 DNA: TGTGCCAGCAGGACAGACATAAACACCGGGGAGCTGTTTTTT
CDR3 protein: CASRTDINTGELFF

D gene: TRBD1
V gene: TRBV5-1
J gene: TRBJ1-4
clone size: .
CDR3 DNA: TGCGCCAGCAGCTTGTTGGGGACAGGGGGTGAAAAACTGTTTTTT
CDR3 protein: CASSLLGTGGEKLFF

D gene: TRBD1
V gene: TRBV19
J gene: TRBJ1-1
clone size: .
CDR3 DNA: TGTGCCAGTAGCGACAGGGGAGACACTGAAGCTTTCTTT
CDR3 protein: CASSDRGDTEAFF

D gene: .
V gene: TRBV13
J gene: TRBJ2-5
clone size: .
CDR3 DNA: TGTGCCAGCAGCTTTTCGGGACGTCAAGCATCTCGGGAGACCCAGTACTTC
CDR3 protein: CASSFSGRQASRETQYF

D gene: .
V gene: TRBV25-1
J gene: TRBJ1-2
clone size: .
CDR3 DNA: TGTGCCAGCAGGGACAGCTTCTATGGCTACACCTTC
CDR3 protein: CASRDSFYGYTF

D gene: .
V gene: TRBV28
J gene: TRBJ1-5
clone size: .
CDR3 DNA: TGTGCCAGCAGCCGGGTTGGCCGCGATGCCCAGCATTTT
CDR3 protein: CASSRVGRDAQHF

D gene: .
V gene: TRBV7-6
J gene: TRBJ2-1
clone size: .
CDR3 DNA: TGTGCCAGCAGCCCCCCCCTCACTTTTCCCAATGAGCAGTTCTTC
CDR3 protein: CASSPPLTFPNEQFF